The 29 T cell receptor beta chains reported below all come from one sample, sequenced in a study of blood T cell repertoires in COVID-19. Here immunoSEQ multiplex PCR was the method, and the copy in TCRdb shows in-frame clones only, minus some. Of fewer than 250,000 clones in the sample, 80% to 90% were seen once. Sequencing input: PBMCs or T cells enriched from blood (not recorded which). These receptors came from a woman in her fifties or sixties with acute COVID-19.

This sequence joins TRBV5-1 and TRBJ2-2, with D possibly being TRBD1 (5 bases). The V gene lost 4 bases and the J gene lost 1 base, with 8 bases spanning the gap. This CDR3 contains 14 residues. Germline CDR1 reads SGHRS; CDR2 reads YFSETQ. The CDR3 loop is CASSPGQNTGELFF. In DNA, the CDR3 is TGCGCCAGCAGCCCTGGACAGAACACCGGGGAGCTGTTTTTT.

The chain is built from TRBV6-5 and TRBJ1-5; D call uncertain. Germline CDR1 MNHEY, CDR2 SVGAGI. The CDR3 extends over 14 amino acids. The germline V and J ends were trimmed by 6 bases and 6 bases, with 15 bases remaining between them. The CDR3: CASRLAERGQPQHF. The CDR3 DNA sequence: TGTGCCAGCAGACTAGCCGAGCGGGGTCAGCCCCAGCATTTT.

As regards this clone: Additional DNA sequences in this sample encode the identical CDR3. V is TRBV5-1 and J is TRBJ2-7; D is unclear. CDR3 length equals 14 residues. Germline V gene sequence: CDR1 SGHRS, CDR2 YFSETQ. Trimming removed 0 bases from V and 0 bases from J, with 7 bases in between. CDR3 DNA: TGCGCCAGCAGCTTGGGCGGCAGCTCCTACGAGCAGTACTTC. Translating gives CASSLGGSSYEQYF.

V gene TRBV30 combines with J gene TRBJ1-3; the D is unclear. Trimming cost V 0 bases and J 0 bases, with 6 bases left between them. The CDR3 extends over 14 amino acids. CDR1 GTSNPN and CDR2 SVGIG come from the germline V gene (reference sequence). The CDR3 sequence: CAWSVQNSGNTIYF. The CDR3, as DNA: TGTGCCTGGAGTGTACAGAACTCTGGAAACACCATATATTTT.

The chain couples TRBV30 to TRBJ1-5; D is uncertain. The germline gives CDR1 GTSNPN, CDR2 SVGIG (reference sequence). The V end was cut by 2 bases, the J end by 7 bases, with 9 bases between. The CDR3 sequence is 12 residues long. CDR3 DNA: TGTGCCTGGAGTCGGAGGAGCCAGCCCCAGCATTTT. This gives the protein CAWSRRSQPQHF.

The chain joins TRBV2 to TRBJ1-5, with a possible D match to TRBD1 (6 bases). V shed 4 bases and J shed 6 bases, with 10 bases lying between them. Germline V gene data show CDR1 as SNHLY and CDR2 as FYNNEI. This CDR3 has 13 amino acids. The CDR3 DNA is TGTGCCAGCAGTGCGAGGGGGGGTCAGCCCCAGCATTTT. Protein product: CASSARGGQPQHF.

This clone appeared a few times. The chain carries TRBV28 and TRBJ2-7, with TRBD2 matching 14 bases. Germline lookup yields CDR1 MDHEN and CDR2 SYDVKM. The J segment lost 2 bases and the V segment lost 5 bases, leaving 17 bases of the junction unmatched. The CDR3 length is 20 residues. The CDR3 region is CASSPYRGRGTSGRTYEQYF. The CDR3 DNA sequence: TGTGCCAGCAGTCCGTACAGGGGGCGAGGGACTAGCGGGAGAACCTACGAGCAGTACTTC.

V gene TRBV19 combines with J gene TRBJ2-2; 13 positions match TRBD2. Losses at the gene ends were 7 bases for V and 8 bases for J; bases not matched to a gene: 7. Germline V gene lookup returns CDR1 LNHDA and CDR2 SQIVND (reference sequence). This CDR3 region has 15 residues. The DNA of the CDR3 is TGTGCCAGTACCATCGGACTAGCGGGAGTAGGGGAGCTGTTTTTT. Protein product: CASTIGLAGVGELFF. The complete variable domain, with remaining parts taken from reference TRBV19 and TRBJ2-2, reads DGGITQSPKYLFRKEGQNVTLSCEQNLNHDAMYWYRQDPGQGLRLIYYSQIVNDFQKGDIAEGYSVSREKKESFPLTVTSAQKNPTAFYLCASTIGLAGVGELFFGEGSRLTVL.

There are a few counts of this clone. J is TRBJ1-2 and V is TRBV6-5; D not certain. V was pared by 6 bases and J by 0 bases, with 11 bases between. Germline V gene lookup returns CDR1 MNHEY and CDR2 SVGAGI. The CDR3 has 14 amino acids. The CDR3 nucleotides read TGTGCCAGCAGCCTAACAGCCTCTAACTATGGCTACACCTTC. It translates to CASSLTASNYGYTF.

This clone appeared once. The V and J genes are TRBV9 and TRBJ1-2; TRBD1 aligns across 9 bases. CDR1 and CDR2 (germline): SGDLS, YYNGEE. This CDR3 contains 16 residues. Germline trimming cut 3 bases from V and 8 bases from J; bases unmatched to any gene: 14. The CDR3 spells CASSALPQGAMGGYTF. CDR3 nucleotides: TGTGCCAGCAGCGCCCTTCCACAGGGGGCGATGGGGGGCTACACCTTC.

The J gene is TRBJ1-2, the V gene TRBV5-1; 7 bases line up with TRBD1. CDR1 is SGHRS, CDR2 YFSETQ, per germline. J lost 1 base, V lost 0 bases, and 9 bases had no gene match. The CDR3 length is 17 residues. Here the CDR3 reads CASSLGGQSTLNYGYTF. Here the CDR3 DNA reads TGCGCCAGCAGCTTGGGGGGACAGAGTACTCTTAACTATGGCTACACCTTC.

The chain employs TRBV18 and TRBJ2-4; 9 bases fit TRBD1. The CDR3 sequence is 14 residues long. J lost 12 bases, V lost 2 bases, and 8 bases had no gene match. CDR1 and CDR2 from the germline V gene are KGHSH and LQKENI. The CDR3 region has the DNA TGTGCCAGCTCACCAACCGGGACAGGGACGGATCAGTACTTC. This gives the protein CASSPTGTGTDQYF.

The rearrangement joins TRBV7-2 to TRBJ2-7, with TRBD2 identical over 9 bases. CDR1 and CDR2 from the germline V gene are SGHTA and FQGNSA. The J segment lost 5 bases and the V segment lost 0 bases, leaving 5 bases of the junction unmatched. This CDR3 has 15 residues. The CDR3 bases are TGTGCCAGCAGCTTAGCGGCGGGAGGGCCACACGAGCAGTACTTC. Residues: CASSLAAGGPHEQYF.

This clone showed up many times. The chain links TRBV4-2 to TRBJ2-2, with D possibly being TRBD2 (6 bases). This CDR3 is 15 amino acids long. CDR1 and CDR2 from the germline V gene are LGHNA and YNFKEQ. The V end lost 4 bases, the J end lost 4 bases, and 13 bases lay between the germline ends. Here the CDR3 DNA reads TGTGCCAGCAGCCCCCCAGGGCGGGGCACCGGGGAGCTGTTTTTT. Encoded protein: CASSPPGRGTGELFF.

This chain links TRBV28 with TRBJ2-2; 9 positions match TRBD2. Trimming removed 3 bases from V and 4 bases from J; junction bases left unmatched: 9. The CDR3 is made up of 17 amino acids. Per germline, CDR1 MDHEN and CDR2 SYDVKM. CDR3 coding DNA: TGTGCCAGCAGTTTCTGGGGCGGGAGGGCCGGCACCGGGGAGCTGTTTTTT. Translated, it gives CASSFWGGRAGTGELFF.

This chain connects TRBV28 to TRBJ1-1; D remains ambiguous. The V end was cut by 4 bases, the J end by 6 bases, with 24 bases between. CDR3 size: 17 residues. The germline gives CDR1 MDHEN, CDR2 SYDVKM. In DNA form, the CDR3 reads TGTGCCAGCAGTTCCTCGAGGGTTGAGGGTGGGAGGGCTGAAGCTTTCTTT. It encodes CASSSSRVEGGRAEAFF. The full variable domain, in which reference TRBV28 and TRBJ1-1 provide the parts outside the CDR3, is DVKVTQSSRYLVKRTGEKVFLECVQDMDHENMFWYRQDPGLGLRLIYFSYDVKMKEKGDIPEGYSVSREKKERFSLILESASTNQTSMYLCASSSSRVEGGRAEAFFGQGTRLTVV.

The chain uses TRBV9 and TRBJ2-1; 9 bases line up with TRBD2. CDR1 is SGDLS and CDR2 is YYNGEE in the germline V gene. The CDR3 is 14 amino acids. Trimming took 4 bases from V and 6 from J; bases not matched to a gene: 5. The CDR3 region has the DNA TGTGCCAGCAGCCCCACTAGCGGGCCCAATGAGCAGTTCTTC. This codes for CASSPTSGPNEQFF. Complete variable domain (other parts from reference TRBV9 and TRBJ2-1): DSGVTQTPKHLITATGQRVTLRCSPRSGDLSVYWYQQSLDQGLQFLIQYYNGEERAKGNILERFSAQQFPDLHSELNLSSLELGDSALYFCASSPTSGPNEQFFGPGTRLTVL.

The genes are TRBV7-9 and TRBJ1-6; D uncertain. The CDR3 loop spans 12 amino acids. CDR1 is SEHNR, CDR2 FQNEAQ, per germline (reference sequence). V was clipped by 6 bases and J by 4 bases, with 4 bases between them. The CDR3 loop reads CASSSYNSPLHF. The CDR3 DNA is TGTGCCAGCAGTTCTTATAATTCACCCCTCCACTTT. Complete variable domain (other parts from reference TRBV7-9 and TRBJ1-6): DTGVSQNPRHKITKRGQNVTFRCDPISEHNRLYWYRQTLGQGPEFLTYFQNEAQLEKSRLLSDRFSAERPKGSFSTLEIQRTEQGDSAMYLCASSSYNSPLHFGNGTRLTVT.

The CDR3 loop is CASSQRGQGRPSTDTQYF. The CDR3 DNA reads as TGCGCCAGCAGCCAGAGGGGACAGGGGAGGCCTAGCACAGATACGCAGTATTTT. This chain uses TRBV4-1 with TRBJ2-3; TRBD1 matches 10 bases. The ends lost 3 bases at V and 0 bases at J; junction bases unmatched: 9. Germline CDR1 is MGHRA and CDR2 is YSYEKL. This CDR3 comprises 18 residues.

V usage is TRBV2 and J usage is TRBJ1-3; weak D call: TRBD1 (6 bases). Germline V gene data show CDR1 as SNHLY and CDR2 as FYNNEI. The CDR3 covers 14 residues. Trimming took 8 bases from V and 0 from J, leaving 11 bases between them. The CDR3 region is CASATGNSGNTIYF. CDR3 nucleotide sequence: TGTGCCAGCGCGACAGGTAACTCTGGAAACACCATATATTTT.

The V call is TRBV7-3, the J call TRBJ2-7; 10 bases line up with TRBD2. The CDR3 has 15 residues. Germline trimming cut 5 bases from V and 5 bases from J; bases unmatched to any gene: 9. The germline V gene has CDR1 SGHTA and CDR2 FQGTGA. The CDR3: CASSKTSGNFNEQYF. The CDR3 DNA reads as TGTGCCAGCAGCAAAACTAGCGGGAATTTCAACGAGCAGTACTTC.

This clone is a singleton in its sample. This chain links TRBV29-1 with TRBJ1-3, with TRBD1 as a possible D gene (6 bases). V lost 4 bases to trimming and J lost 3 bases, with 10 bases between them. There are 13 residues in the CDR3. Germline lookup yields CDR1 SQVTM and CDR2 ANQGSEA. This chain's CDR3 is CSVGQGNGNTIYF. The CDR3, as DNA: TGCAGCGTTGGTCAGGGGAATGGAAACACCATATATTTT.

V gene TRBV5-6 combines with J gene TRBJ2-1; D is possibly TRBD2 (5 bases). The length of the CDR3 is 15 residues. The V gene lost 2 bases and the J gene lost 3 bases, with 12 bases spanning the gap. Germline V gives CDR1 SGHDT, CDR2 YYEEEE. The CDR3 region has the DNA TGTGCCAGCAGCTTAGGGAGCGGATTCTACAATGAGCAGTTCTTC. It encodes CASSLGSGFYNEQFF.

V and J are TRBV7-9 and TRBJ1-1, with D maybe TRBD1 (5 bases). Trimming stripped 1 base from V and 11 bases from J, with 8 bases between. The CDR3 contains 11 residues. Looked up from germline, CDR1 is SEHNR and CDR2 is FQNEAQ (reference sequence). CDR3 sequence reads: CASSLGGEAFF. The CDR3 coding sequence is TGTGCCAGCAGCTTAGGGGGGGAGGCTTTCTTT. Full variable domain (remainder filled in from reference TRBV7-9 and TRBJ1-1): DTGVSQNPRHKITKRGQNVTFRCDPISEHNRLYWYRQTLGQGPEFLTYFQNEAQLEKSRLLSDRFSAERPKGSFSTLEIQRTEQGDSAMYLCASSLGGEAFFGQGTRLTVV.

The chain couples TRBV7-9 to TRBJ1-4; D is ambiguous. Trimming removed 1 base at V and 1 base at J, with 7 bases between. CDR3 length equals 15 residues. In germline, CDR1 is SEHNR, CDR2 FQNEAQ (reference sequence). CDR3 region: CASSLGTGTNEKLFF. Written as DNA, the CDR3 is TGTGCCAGCAGCTTAGGAACGGGAACTAATGAAAAACTGTTTTTT.

This clone was detected once. This CDR3 reads CAWSVRGHLYGYTF. The CDR3 DNA reads as TGTGCCTGGAGTGTACGGGGACACCTCTATGGCTACACCTTC. V usage is TRBV30 and J usage is TRBJ1-2, with D tentatively TRBD1 (6 bases). V lost 0 bases and J lost 4, with 12 bases in between. Per the germline V gene, CDR1 is GTSNPN and CDR2 is SVGIG (reference sequence). The CDR3 extends over 14 amino acids.

The V and J genes are TRBV2 and TRBJ1-1; 11 bases map to TRBD1. The CDR3 contains 16 residues. Germline V gene lookup returns CDR1 SNHLY and CDR2 FYNNEI. The junction had 12 bases not matched to a gene; V was cut back by 8 bases and J by 4 bases. The CDR3 DNA reads as TGTGCCAGCGATGCCTCAGGACAGGGGGCGTCCACTGAAGCTTTCTTT. Residues: CASDASGQGASTEAFF.

V is TRBV7-9 and J is TRBJ2-1, with a possible D match to TRBD2 (6 bases). CDR1 is SEHNR and CDR2 is FQNEAQ in the germline V gene (reference sequence). Trimming removed 3 bases from V and 8 bases from J, with 8 bases in between. This CDR3 region has 12 residues. The CDR3 sequence is CASSFGGDEQFF. DNA of the CDR3: TGTGCCAGCAGCTTCGGCGGGGATGAGCAGTTCTTC.

This clone has only a few counts. The chain has TRBV19 and TRBJ1-1; TRBD1 is a possible D gene (6 bases). Per germline, CDR1 LNHDA and CDR2 SQIVND (reference sequence). Trimming left V 7 bases short and J 5 bases short, with 17 bases between. The CDR3 covers 14 residues. As DNA, the CDR3 is TGTGCCAGTAACCCCCGGGGGGCCGTAACTGAAGCTTTCTTT. Its translation: CASNPRGAVTEAFF.